This TCR beta chain came from a study of control samples from healthy donors and cancer patients. Libraries were prepared by immunoSEQ multiplex PCR; TCRdb keeps only in-frame clonotypes and omits some of them. The sample holds about 180,000 clones; around 90% are singletons and the top ten take 1.2% to 1.5%. The CDR3 is 16 amino acids. Losses at the gene ends were 3 bases for V and 11 bases for J; bases not matched to a gene: 16. Per germline, CDR1 SNHLY and CDR2 FYNNEI. The J gene is TRBJ1-5, the V gene TRBV2, with 7 bases lining up with TRBD1. The TCR was taken from a woman between 45 and 65 years old in good health. The sequenced material came from blood. The CDR3 is CASSERRASQGTAQHF. The CDR3 bases are TGTGCCAGCAGTGAGAGGAGGGCGTCGCAGGGGACAGCCCAGCATTTT.